Following are 15 T cell receptor beta chains from one sample sequenced in a study of blood T cells in healthy people across ages. Together with a sample-barcoded 5' primer, a J-beta primer mix was included in a second PCR lasting roughly 6 to 12 cycles. From the 5' RACE reads, TCRdb called clonotypes with MiXCR, one entry per CDR3 protein. The sample lists 600,000 to 800,000 distinct CDR3 sequences; roughly 21% were seen once. The sequencing sample was made of blood. These receptors were taken from a man between 65 and 79 years old in good health.

The chain recombines TRBV25-1 with TRBJ2-1; 9 nucleotides match TRBD1. The trim removed 3 bases at V and 9 bases at J, leaving 6 bases unmatched. In germline, CDR1 is MGHDK, CDR2 SYGVNS. This CDR3 comprises 14 residues. The CDR3 nucleotides are TGTGCCAGCAGTGAGTGGGGGACAGGGTTTGAGCAGTTCTTC. This gives the protein CASSEWGTGFEQFF. Filled out from reference TRBV25-1 and TRBJ2-1, the complete variable domain reads EADIYQTPRYLVIGTGKKITLECSQTMGHDKMYWYQQDPGMELHLIHYSYGVNSTEKGDLSSESTVSRIRTEHFPLTLESARPSHTSQYLCASSEWGTGFEQFFGPGTRLTVL.

This sequence joins TRBV14 and TRBJ2-3; no definite D call. CDR1 is SGHDN, CDR2 FVKESK, per germline. This CDR3 has 16 amino acids. Trimming took 4 bases from V and 1 from J, leaving 15 bases between them. CDR3 protein: CASSPTLAIGTDTQYF. The CDR3 DNA follows: TGTGCCAGCAGCCCAACCTTAGCAATCGGCACAGATACGCAGTATTTT.

CDR3 loop: CASSDAAGVAPDTQYF. CDR3 nucleotides: TGTGCCAGCAGCGACGCCGCCGGGGTAGCCCCAGATACGCAGTATTTT. The rearrangement links TRBV6-4 to TRBJ2-3; possible D gene TRBD2, 5 bases. CDR1 is MRHNA and CDR2 is SNTAGT in the germline V gene. The CDR3 covers 16 residues. The V end lost 6 bases, the J end lost 4 bases, and 20 bases lay between the germline ends.

The chain has TRBV20-1 and TRBJ2-1; tentative D call: TRBD1 (6 bases). The germline V gene encodes CDR1 DFQATT and CDR2 SNEGSKA (reference sequence). This CDR3 contains 14 residues. V shed 3 bases and J shed 4 bases, with 13 bases lying between them. The CDR3 DNA reads TGCAGTGCTAGTGGCAGGGGAGAATACAATGAGCAGTTCTTC. It is translated as CSASGRGEYNEQFF.

For this clonotype: This may be a read error: a much more frequent sequence differs by one nucleotide. This rearrangement joins TRBV7-2 to TRBJ2-4, with a tentative D call TRBD2 (6 bases). The V gene's germline CDR1 is SGHTA and CDR2 FQGNSA. V lost 5 bases and J lost 0, with 17 bases in between. The CDR3 is 17 amino acids. The CDR3 protein is CASSLSIAALAKNIQYF. CDR3 nucleotide sequence: TGTGCCAGCAGCCTTTCTATAGCGGCCCTAGCCAAAAACATTCAGTACTTC.

This chain connects TRBV2 to TRBJ1-1; perhaps TRBD1 as D (5 bases). This CDR3 comprises 15 residues. Trimming removed 3 bases at V and 0 bases at J, with 11 bases between. Per the germline V gene, CDR1 is SNHLY and CDR2 is FYNNEI. The CDR3 bases are TGTGCCAGCAGTGACTCGGGGCACCTGAACACTGAAGCTTTCTTT. Translated, it gives CASSDSGHLNTEAFF.

This clonotype has only a few counts. J is TRBJ1-4 and V is TRBV27, with 8 bases identical to TRBD1. CDR1 and CDR2 (germline): MNHEY, SMNVEV (reference sequence). With V trimmed by 0 bases and J by 6 bases, 0 bases remained unmatched. The CDR3 is 14 residues long. CDR3 amino acids: CASSLSTGDEKLFF. The DNA for the CDR3 is TGTGCCAGCAGTTTATCGACAGGGGATGAAAAACTGTTTTTT.

This clonotype occurred a few times. The missing conserved phenylalanine or tryptophan at the end of this CDR3 makes a read error likely. The V and J genes are TRBV6-5 and TRBJ1-4; D is perhaps TRBD1 (5 bases). CDR1 and CDR2 (germline): MNHEY, SVGAGI. This CDR3 is built from 12 residues. Trimming took off 9 bases at V and 7 bases at J, with 12 bases between the two ends. The CDR3 DNA reads as TGTGCCAGTAGTACTGGGGGTGAAAAACTGTTTTCT. Its translation: CASSTGGEKLFS.

V and J are TRBV20-1 and TRBJ1-2, with 10 bases that match TRBD1. V shed 3 bases, J shed 8 bases, and the junction held 6 bases outside the gene matches. Germline CDR1 and CDR2: DFQATT and SNEGSKA (reference sequence). The CDR3 loop spans 13 amino acids. CDR3 DNA sequence: TGCAGTGCTAGGGGGACAGGGGCTCGCGGCTACACCTTC. The encoded protein is CSARGTGARGYTF.

This clonotype was seen more than once but under ten times. The chain has TRBV25-1 and TRBJ2-4, with D possibly matching TRBD2 (6 bases). The germline V gene encodes CDR1 MGHDK and CDR2 SYGVNS. The CDR3 contains 15 residues. Trimming left V 2 bases short and J 8 bases short, with 16 bases between. CDR3 region: CASSETGLRGYIQYF. Here the CDR3 DNA reads TGTGCCAGCAGTGAAACCGGACTAAGGGGATACATTCAGTACTTC.

This clonotype was found a few times. The gene calls are TRBV11-2 and TRBJ1-6, with 9 bases aligning to TRBD1. The CDR3 consists of 17 residues. Germline V gene lookup returns CDR1 SGHAT and CDR2 FQNNGV. The junction had 14 bases not matched to a gene; V was cut back by 3 bases and J by 11 bases. The CDR3 sequence: CASSFRSGTGNRPPLHF. As DNA, the CDR3 is TGTGCCAGCAGCTTCCGTTCTGGGACAGGGAATCGGCCACCCCTCCACTTT.

This clonotype has a handful of counts. The chain uses TRBV20-1 and TRBJ2-7; D is perhaps TRBD2 (5 bases). The CDR3 spans 14 residues. Germline assignment: CDR1 DFQATT and CDR2 SNEGSKA (reference sequence). V lost 1 base and J 11 bases, leaving 21 bases between the germline ends. In DNA, the CDR3 is TGCAGTGCTAGAGGTGTTAGCGCCGGGGATACGGAGTACTTC. This gives the protein CSARGVSAGDTEYF.

The chain recombines TRBV6-2 or TRBV6-3 with TRBJ2-7, with 8 bases lining up with TRBD2. Germline-derived CDR1 and CDR2 are MNHEY and SVGEGT. V gave up 3 bases and J gave up 6 bases; unmatched junction bases: 7. The CDR3 runs 14 residues. The CDR3 coding sequence is TGTGCCAGCAGTTATAGCGGGACGAGCTCCGAGCAGTACTTC. Residues: CASSYSGTSSEQYF.

The V gene is TRBV20-1, the J gene TRBJ2-3, with 9 bases matching TRBD2. Trimming took 3 bases from V and 4 from J; bases not matched to a gene: 11. The germline V gene encodes CDR1 DFQATT and CDR2 SNEGSKA (reference sequence). The CDR3 loop spans 16 amino acids. In DNA, the CDR3 is TGCAGTGCTAGGGACCCTAGTGGCGGGAGGGCAGATACGCAGTATTTT. The encoded protein is CSARDPSGGRADTQYF.

This clonotype was observed at least ten times. This chain uses TRBV10-3 with TRBJ1-1; TRBD1 matches at 10 bases. The CDR3 is made up of 16 amino acids. The germline V gene has CDR1 ENHRY and CDR2 SYGVKD. V shed 0 bases and J 6 bases; nucleotides not matched to a gene: 7. The CDR3 nucleotides read TGTGCCATCAGTGAGTCCCGGACAGGGGGTATGGCTGAAGCTTTCTTT. It codes for CAISESRTGGMAEAFF.